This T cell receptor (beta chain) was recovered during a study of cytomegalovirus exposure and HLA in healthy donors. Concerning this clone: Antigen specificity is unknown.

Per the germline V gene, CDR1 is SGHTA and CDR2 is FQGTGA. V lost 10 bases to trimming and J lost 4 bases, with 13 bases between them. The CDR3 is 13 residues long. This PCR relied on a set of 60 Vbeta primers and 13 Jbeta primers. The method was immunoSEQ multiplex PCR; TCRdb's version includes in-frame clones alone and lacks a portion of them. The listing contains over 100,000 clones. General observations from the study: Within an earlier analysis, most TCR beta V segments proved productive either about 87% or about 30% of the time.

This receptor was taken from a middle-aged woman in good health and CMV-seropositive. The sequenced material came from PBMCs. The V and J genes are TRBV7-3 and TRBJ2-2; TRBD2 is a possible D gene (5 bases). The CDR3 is CATARTATGELFF. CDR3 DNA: TGTGCCACCGCGAGGACTGCCACCGGGGAGCTGTTTTTT.